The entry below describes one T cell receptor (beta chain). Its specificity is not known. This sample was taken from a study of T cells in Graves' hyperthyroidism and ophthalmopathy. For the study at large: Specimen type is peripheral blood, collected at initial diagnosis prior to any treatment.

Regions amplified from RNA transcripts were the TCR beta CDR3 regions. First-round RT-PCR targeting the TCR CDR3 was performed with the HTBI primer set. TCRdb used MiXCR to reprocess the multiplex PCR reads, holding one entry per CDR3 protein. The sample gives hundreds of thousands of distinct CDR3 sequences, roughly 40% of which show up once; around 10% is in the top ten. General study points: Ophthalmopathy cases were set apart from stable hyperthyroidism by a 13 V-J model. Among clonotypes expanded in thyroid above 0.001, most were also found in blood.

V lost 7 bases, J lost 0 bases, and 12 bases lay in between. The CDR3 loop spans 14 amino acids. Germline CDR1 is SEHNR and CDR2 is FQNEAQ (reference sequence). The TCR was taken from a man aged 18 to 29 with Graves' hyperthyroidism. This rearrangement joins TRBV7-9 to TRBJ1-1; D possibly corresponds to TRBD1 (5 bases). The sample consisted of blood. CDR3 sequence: CASNVETVNTEAFF. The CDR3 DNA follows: TGTGCCAGCAATGTTGAGACAGTGAACACTGAAGCTTTCTTT.